The rows below give T cell receptor beta chains drawn from one sample of a study of blood T cell repertoires in COVID-19. Generated by immunoSEQ multiplex PCR, the TCRdb table keeps only in-frame clones and is missing some. The top ten clones hold approximately 3% of a sample with around 200,000 clones, approximately 84% of them seen once. Sequencing was done on a sample of PBMCs or T cells enriched from blood (not recorded which). The receptors shown here come from a woman aged 25 to 39 who had recovered from COVID-19. Each CDR3 is given with its conserved first and last residue. Fields, in order: D gene, clone size, V gene, CDR3 length, J gene, CDR3 DNA, CDR3 protein. A D gene is named only where the DNA matches it firmly. Some rows mark clone size as missing; the rest say once, few, many or name a class of expanded clone.

d_call: TRBD1; clone_size: -; v_call: TRBV5-1; cdr3_length: 17; j_call: TRBJ1-1; cdr3_nt: TGCGCCAGCGCTGCCCTGACAGGGGGCTTTAAGGGGACTGAAGCTTTCTTT; cdr3_aa: CASAALTGGFKGTEAFF
d_call: -; clone_size: -; v_call: TRBV29-1; cdr3_length: 14; j_call: TRBJ1-1; cdr3_nt: TGCAGCGTTTCCCAGGACAGATTCGGGACTGAAGCTTTCTTT; cdr3_aa: CSVSQDRFGTEAFF
d_call: TRBD1; clone_size: -; v_call: TRBV28; cdr3_length: 15; j_call: TRBJ1-6; cdr3_nt: TGTGCCAGCAGACCCCGGACAGGGGGCCTCTCACCCCTCCACTTT; cdr3_aa: CASRPRTGGLSPLHF
d_call: TRBD2; clone_size: -; v_call: TRBV11-2; cdr3_length: 17; j_call: TRBJ2-5; cdr3_nt: TGTGCCAGCAGCTTAGATCGGAATCTAGCGGGAGGAGAGACCCAGTACTTC; cdr3_aa: CASSLDRNLAGGETQYF
d_call: -; clone_size: -; v_call: TRBV29-1; cdr3_length: 12; j_call: TRBJ1-1; cdr3_nt: TGCAGCGTAGTACCGGGTGGCACTGAAGCTTTCTTT; cdr3_aa: CSVVPGGTEAFF
d_call: TRBD2; clone_size: -; v_call: TRBV7-2; cdr3_length: 20; j_call: TRBJ2-1; cdr3_nt: TGTGCCAGCAGCTTAGCGGGACTAGCGGGAGCGATTGGTTACTACAATGAGCAGTTCTTC; cdr3_aa: CASSLAGLAGAIGYYNEQFF
d_call: TRBD1; clone_size: -; v_call: TRBV24-1; cdr3_length: 13; j_call: TRBJ1-2; cdr3_nt: TGTGCCACCAGGGAGGGGACAGCAGGGGGCTACACCTTC; cdr3_aa: CATREGTAGGYTF
d_call: -; clone_size: -; v_call: TRBV6-2/TRBV6-3; cdr3_length: 14; j_call: TRBJ2-1; cdr3_nt: TGTGCCAGCAGTTACAGTACAGCCTACAATGAGCAGTTCTTC; cdr3_aa: CASSYSTAYNEQFF
d_call: TRBD2; clone_size: -; v_call: TRBV3-1/TRBV3-2; cdr3_length: 17; j_call: TRBJ2-2; cdr3_nt: TGTGCCAGCAGCTTCCAGACCGCTAGCGGGGTAGCCGGGGAGCTGTTTTTT; cdr3_aa: CASSFQTASGVAGELFF
d_call: TRBD1; clone_size: once; v_call: TRBV18; cdr3_length: 14; j_call: TRBJ1-4; cdr3_nt: TGTGCCAGCTCACGCCGGACAGGGGAAGAAAAACTGTTTTTT; cdr3_aa: CASSRRTGEEKLFF
d_call: TRBD2; clone_size: -; v_call: TRBV30; cdr3_length: 17; j_call: TRBJ2-7; cdr3_nt: TGTGCCTGGAAGGGTCGGGGTAGCGGGAGAAAGTCCTACGAGCAGTACTTC; cdr3_aa: CAWKGRGSGRKSYEQYF
d_call: -; clone_size: -; v_call: TRBV30; cdr3_length: 15; j_call: TRBJ1-5; cdr3_nt: TGTGCCTGGAGTGTAGGAGGGGCTGGCAATCAGCCCCAGCATTTT; cdr3_aa: CAWSVGGAGNQPQHF
d_call: TRBD2; clone_size: -; v_call: TRBV11-1; cdr3_length: 16; j_call: TRBJ2-3; cdr3_nt: TGTGCCAGCAGCTGGAGGACTAGCGGGAGGATGGCTACGCAGTATTTT; cdr3_aa: CASSWRTSGRMATQYF
d_call: -; clone_size: -; v_call: TRBV2; cdr3_length: 18; j_call: TRBJ2-3; cdr3_nt: TGTGCCAGCAGTGGAGCCACGCAGGAGGGGAAACTCACAGATACGCAGTATTTT; cdr3_aa: CASSGATQEGKLTDTQYF
d_call: -; clone_size: -; v_call: TRBV5-4; cdr3_length: 16; j_call: TRBJ1-1; cdr3_nt: TGTGCCAGCAGCTTGGGGGGGGGAGGCATGAACACTGAAGCTTTCTTT; cdr3_aa: CASSLGGGGMNTEAFF
d_call: -; clone_size: -; v_call: TRBV24-1; cdr3_length: 16; j_call: TRBJ1-3; cdr3_nt: TGTGCCACCAGTGACCCCGCAACAAGCTCTGGAAACACCATATATTTT; cdr3_aa: CATSDPATSSGNTIYF